The 21 T cell receptor beta chains in this list originate from one sample, sequenced in a study of T cells in Graves' hyperthyroidism and ophthalmopathy (dated 2019 in TCRdb). Library prep was done by multiplex PCR. Data came from an Illumina HiSeq 2000. Amplification of TCR beta CDR3 regions was carried out from RNA transcripts. A first-round RT-PCR of the TCR CDR3 used the HTBI primer set with the Qiagen OneStep RT-PCR kit. The public reads were reanalyzed by TCRdb: fastp trimming at Q25, MiXCR alignment, in-frame beta chains only. When rows share a CDR3 protein, they turn into one entry using the most common DNA and genes. This sample is represented by over 650,000 distinct CDR3 sequences; just under 45% of them were singletons. The ten largest clones represent about 7.2% of the sample. The sample taken for sequencing was peripheral blood or thyroid tissue (not recorded which). These receptors all come from an adult man with Graves' disease, either hyperthyroidism or ophthalmopathy (not recorded which).

In DNA, the CDR3 is TGCAGCGTAGGGGGGATCAATCAGCCCCAGCATTTT. This encodes CSVGGINQPQHF. V and J are TRBV29-1 and TRBJ1-5; possibly TRBD1 for D (6 bases). CDR1 is SQVTM, CDR2 ANQGSEA, per germline. Trimming removed 6 bases at V and 3 bases at J, with 9 bases between. This CDR3 comprises 12 residues.

This clonotype was found many times. V and J are TRBV20-1 and TRBJ1-3; possibly TRBD1 for D (5 bases). V shed 6 bases and J shed 6 bases, with 18 bases lying between them. The CDR3 is 14 amino acids. CDR1 and CDR2 (germline): DFQATT, SNEGSKA (reference sequence). CDR3 loop: CSAKGWQGANTIYF. DNA of the CDR3: TGCAGTGCCAAGGGGTGGCAGGGTGCAAACACCATATATTTT.

The DNA for the CDR3 is TGTGCCAGCAGTCCTGGGGCGGGGGCGCACGAGCAGTACTTC. As protein: CASSPGAGAHEQYF. The chain combines TRBV25-1 with TRBJ2-7, with a weak D call TRBD2 (7 bases). V shed 5 bases and J shed 5 bases, with 16 bases lying between them. Germline V gene lookup returns CDR1 MGHDK and CDR2 SYGVNS. The CDR3 consists of 14 residues.

The CDR3 protein is CASSPTAGFLNSYEQYF. The CDR3 region has the DNA TGTGCCAGCAGCCCAACAGCCGGCTTCCTAAACTCCTACGAGCAGTACTTC. The rearrangement links TRBV7-9 to TRBJ2-7; no reliable D call. Trimming stripped 5 bases from V and 0 bases from J, with 20 bases between. The V gene's germline CDR1 is SEHNR and CDR2 FQNEAQ (reference sequence). The CDR3 runs 17 residues.

The gene calls are TRBV4-2 and TRBJ1-1; no firm D call. This CDR3 region has 16 residues. Trimming took 0 bases from V and 1 from J, leaving 12 bases between them. Germline CDR1 reads LGHNA; CDR2 reads YNFKEQ. The CDR3 loop is CASSQDGVLPNTEAFF. DNA for the CDR3: TGTGCCAGCAGCCAAGACGGGGTCCTTCCGAACACTGAAGCTTTCTTT.

The chain's CDR3 is CSVEDPITLLGPTVPYEQYF. The CDR3 DNA reads TGCAGCGTTGAAGATCCTATCACGTTACTCGGGCCCACGGTCCCCTACGAGCAGTACTTC. The chain combines TRBV29-1 with TRBJ2-7; D is unresolved. The CDR3 is 20 amino acids. The germline V gene encodes CDR1 SQVTM and CDR2 ANQGSEA. The germline V and J ends were trimmed by 0 bases and 2 bases, with 29 bases remaining between them.

This clonotype has just a few counts. The chain carries TRBV19 and TRBJ1-1; no clear D gene. Trimming stripped 9 bases from V and 1 base from J, with 18 bases between. This CDR3 contains 15 residues. Per the germline V gene, CDR1 is LNHDA and CDR2 is SQIVND (reference sequence). The DNA of the CDR3 is TGTGCCAGCCGGGTGGCACCACCGGCGAACACTGAAGCTTTCTTT. Protein sequence: CASRVAPPANTEAFF.

This clonotype appeared a few times. The J gene is TRBJ1-5, the V gene TRBV19; D perhaps matches TRBD1 (5 bases). The CDR3 spans 16 residues. Germline CDR1 reads LNHDA; CDR2 reads SQIVND (reference sequence). The germline V and J ends were trimmed by 9 bases and 3 bases, with 21 bases remaining between them. The CDR3 is CASSPKSDRVNQPQHF. In DNA, the CDR3 is TGTGCCAGCTCACCAAAGTCCGACAGAGTCAATCAGCCCCAGCATTTT.

This clonotype was seen a handful of times. V usage is TRBV6-5 and J usage is TRBJ1-2; TRBD1 matches 9 bases. Trimming at V came to 6 bases and at J to 2 bases, leaving 7 bases not matched to a gene. Germline V gene lookup returns CDR1 MNHEY and CDR2 SVGAGI. There are 15 residues in the CDR3. The CDR3 is CASRRSGQGNYGYTF. CDR3 DNA sequence: TGTGCCAGCAGGAGGTCCGGACAGGGGAACTATGGCTACACCTTC.

About this clonotype itself: A single base separates this from a much larger clone, so it may be a read error. The chain's CDR3 is CGVEMASGSSYEQYF. DNA of the CDR3: TGCGGCGTTGAAATGGCTAGCGGGAGCTCCTACGAGCAGTACTTC. The V and J genes are TRBV29-1 and TRBJ2-7, with 10 nucleotides matching TRBD2. This CDR3 comprises 15 residues. The germline V gene has CDR1 SQVTM and CDR2 ANQGSEA.

This chain uses TRBV24-1 with TRBJ2-7; 16 bases map to TRBD2. The CDR3 covers 20 residues. V lost 5 bases and J lost 0; bases outside the gene matches: 12. Germline CDR1 reads KGHDR; CDR2 reads SFDVKD. CDR3 nucleotides: TGTGCCACCAGTGCCCCCGAGGGACTAGCGGGAGGGCAGCCCTCCTACGAGCAGTACTTC. It encodes CATSAPEGLAGGQPSYEQYF.

The rearrangement uses TRBV7-9 and TRBJ2-5, with D hard to call. V dropped 4 bases and J dropped 5 bases, with 11 bases sitting between them. The CDR3 runs 13 residues. Per germline, CDR1 SEHNR and CDR2 FQNEAQ (reference sequence). CDR3 coding DNA: TGTGCCAGCAGCTCCACTAATACGGAGACCCAGTACTTC. This translates into CASSSTNTETQYF.

This clonotype has just a few counts. The chain recombines TRBV30 with TRBJ1-6; 7 positions match TRBD1. V was pared by 0 bases and J by 6 bases, with 2 bases of the junction left unmatched. Germline assignment: CDR1 GTSNPN and CDR2 SVGIG (reference sequence). The CDR3 has 14 residues. DNA for the CDR3: TGTGCCTGGAGTGTCGGACAGGTTAATTCACCCCTCCACTTT. Its translation is CAWSVGQVNSPLHF.

This sequence joins TRBV4-1 and TRBJ1-2; possible D gene TRBD1, 5 bases. The CDR3 spans 16 residues. V was shortened by 2 bases and J by 4 bases, with 17 bases between the two germline ends. Germline loops: CDR1 MGHRA, CDR2 YSYEKL. CDR3 coding DNA: TGCGCCAGCAGCCAAACTACCGGACGGGACCTCTATGGCTACACCTTC. Protein: CASSQTTGRDLYGYTF.

This chain links TRBV6-1 with TRBJ1-3; TRBD1 might be the D (5 bases). Per the germline V gene, CDR1 is MNHNS and CDR2 is SASEGT. The CDR3 length is 15 residues. V lost 3 bases and J lost 0, with 9 bases in between. The CDR3 sequence: CASSDGGTSGNTIYF. The CDR3 nucleotides read TGTGCCAGCAGTGACGGAGGGACCTCTGGAAACACCATATATTTT.

This clonotype was picked up a small number of times. V gene TRBV20-1 combines with J gene TRBJ1-5, with 9 bases that match TRBD1. The V and J ends lost 6 bases and 2 bases, in that order; junction bases with no gene match: 14. From germline, CDR1 is DFQATT and CDR2 SNEGSKA (reference sequence). The CDR3 has 17 residues. CDR3 protein: CSARKPGQGSGNQPQHF. Here the CDR3 DNA reads TGCAGTGCCCGAAAACCGGGACAGGGATCTGGCAATCAGCCCCAGCATTTT.

The J gene is TRBJ1-2, the V gene TRBV10-3; no reliable D call. V was pared by 11 bases and J by 0 bases, with 16 bases between. Germline V gives CDR1 ENHRY, CDR2 SYGVKD. This CDR3 is 14 amino acids long. The CDR3 here is CASRRELANYGYTF. DNA for the CDR3: TGTGCCTCACGCCGGGAGTTAGCTAACTATGGCTACACCTTC.

The chain is built from TRBV29-1 and TRBJ1-5; D is unresolved. The CDR3 has 14 residues. V was pared by 5 bases and J by 5 bases, with 16 bases between. Per germline, CDR1 SQVTM and CDR2 ANQGSEA. CDR3 bases: TGCAGCGTTACTAGCGGGAGGGCCGATCAGCCCCAGCATTTT. It yields the protein CSVTSGRADQPQHF.

In this sample, this clonotype turned up many times. The chain has TRBV10-1 and TRBJ1-1; 8 nucleotides agree with TRBD1. The CDR3 spans 14 residues. The germline CDR1 and CDR2 sequences are WNHNN and SYGVQD (reference sequence). The V segment lost 4 bases and the J segment 1 base; nucleotides outside the gene matches: 2. CDR3 protein: CASSAGGANTEAFF. The CDR3 DNA reads TGCGCCAGCAGTGCAGGGGGCGCGAACACTGAAGCTTTCTTT.

V usage is TRBV10-2 and J usage is TRBJ1-5, with 12 bases fitting TRBD1. This CDR3 region has 20 residues. Germline V gives CDR1 WSHSY, CDR2 SAAADI. With 6 bases clipped from V and 0 bases from J, the junction kept 15 bases outside the gene matches. The CDR3 DNA follows: TGCGCCAGCAGCGAACCCAAATGGGACAGGGGGCTTTATAGCAATCAGCCCCAGCATTTT. This translates into CASSEPKWDRGLYSNQPQHF.

The chain links TRBV15 to TRBJ2-5; 9 bases fit TRBD1. The CDR3 runs 13 residues. The junction had 5 bases not matched to a gene; V was cut back by 1 base and J by 11 bases. CDR1 is LNHNV and CDR2 is YYDKDF in the germline V gene (reference sequence). This CDR3 reads CATSRAGTGTQYF. For the CDR3, the DNA is TGTGCCACCAGCAGAGCAGGGACAGGGACGCAGTACTTC.